The sequence of this TCR beta chain was determined in a study of shared clonotypes between healthy human individuals. Germline CDR1 MDHEN, CDR2 SYDVKM. The germline V and J ends were trimmed by 6 bases and 6 bases, with 9 bases remaining between them. The CDR3 spans 12 residues. CD45RO+ cells were combined with CCR7-negative CD45RA+ TemRA cells to form CD8 memory. Sequencing was performed with immunoSEQ multiplex PCR; in TCRdb, only in-frame clones are kept and a portion is missing. Among about 110,000 clones, 68% were seen once, and the ten largest hold around 25%. Study observations and caveats: Naive subsets generally had larger estimated richness than memory subsets.

This clone has a handful of counts. No antigen is known for it. The clonotype originates from a woman in her twenties or thirties in good health. The gene calls are TRBV28 and TRBJ2-1, with D uncertain. Sequenced sample: memory CD8+ T cells sorted from blood. Subset indicated: CD45RO+ cells pooled with CCR7-negative TemRA cells. The CDR3 sequence is CASSWNTNEQFF. The CDR3 DNA sequence: TGTGCCAGCAGCTGGAACACCAATGAGCAGTTCTTC.